The 30 T cell receptor beta chains reported below all come from one sample, sequenced in a study of preoperative IRX-2 immunotherapy in early breast cancer. The sample's treatment: preoperative locoregional IRX-2 cytokine immunotherapy. Measured with immunoSEQ multiplex PCR; TCRdb has only the in-frame clones, and not every one. The sample records some 42,000 clones, roughly 82% being singletons. Sequences were derived from lymph node tissue, sampled after IRX-2 immunotherapy. These receptors originate from a human donor with breast cancer.

This clone was observed once. This rearrangement joins TRBV30 to TRBJ1-4, with D perhaps matching TRBD1 (5 bases). V shed 4 bases and J shed 11 bases, with 14 bases lying between them. CDR1 is GTSNPN, CDR2 SVGIG, per germline (reference sequence). This CDR3 is built from 12 residues. The CDR3 DNA sequence: TGTGCCTGGACCAAGGGGATGGGTAAACTGTTTTTT. As protein: CAWTKGMGKLFF.

V is TRBV11-3 and J is TRBJ2-2; 9 bases map to TRBD1. V dropped 1 base and J dropped 6; count of bases not matched to a gene: 3. The V gene's germline CDR1 is SGHNT and CDR2 YENEEA. The CDR3 is 15 residues long. CDR3 residues: CASSLVRDRAGELFF. As DNA, the CDR3 is TGTGCCAGCAGCTTAGTCCGGGACAGGGCCGGGGAGCTGTTTTTT.

This chain uses TRBV6-8 with TRBJ1-3, with a weak D call TRBD1 (6 bases). CDR1 and CDR2 (germline): MNHGY, SAAAGT. V lost 6 bases, J lost 6 bases, and 18 bases lay in between. The CDR3 extends over 15 amino acids. The CDR3 DNA reads TGTGCCAGCAGCATCTGGACAGCCAACTCAAACACCATATATTTT. It translates to CASSIWTANSNTIYF.

The genes are TRBV5-1 and TRBJ2-7, with 10 bases matching TRBD1. This CDR3 spans 15 amino acids. Germline values: CDR1 SGHRS, CDR2 YFSETQ. The J segment lost 4 bases and the V segment lost 4 bases, leaving 8 bases of the junction unmatched. The CDR3 reads CASSIGTGATYEQYF. CDR3 nucleotides: TGCGCCAGCAGCATAGGGACAGGGGCTACGTACGAGCAGTACTTC. The variable domain in full, completed from reference TRBV5-1 and TRBJ2-7, reads KAGVTQTPRYLIKTRGQQVTLSCSPISGHRSVSWYQQTPGQGLQFLFEYFSETQRNKGNFPGRFSGRQFSNSRSEMNVSTLELGDSALYLCASSIGTGATYEQYFGPGTRLTVT.

The CDR3 sequence is CASSYEGARTEAFF. The DNA of the CDR3 is TGTGCCAGCAGTTACGAAGGGGCGCGAACTGAAGCTTTCTTT. V gene TRBV6-8 combines with J gene TRBJ1-1, with TRBD1 as a possible D gene (5 bases). This CDR3 has 14 amino acids. The V end was cut by 2 bases, the J end by 5 bases, with 12 bases between. Germline assignment: CDR1 MNHGY and CDR2 SAAAGT.

This chain connects TRBV28 to TRBJ2-7; D remains unclear. This CDR3 spans 12 amino acids. The ends were cut back, 2 bases at V and 1 base at J, with 3 bases in the middle. Looked up from germline, CDR1 is MDHEN and CDR2 is SYDVKM. The CDR3 nucleotides are TGTGCCAGCAGTTTACTGTCCTACGAGCAGTACTTC. It encodes CASSLLSYEQYF.

V and J are TRBV19 and TRBJ1-6, with TRBD1 matching 7 bases. J was trimmed by 6 bases and V by 4 bases; bases with no gene match: 6. Germline V gene sequence: CDR1 LNHDA, CDR2 SQIVND (reference sequence). This CDR3 has 15 residues. Here the CDR3 DNA reads TGTGCCAGTAGTACACAGGGACAGTCTAATTCACCCCTCCACTTT. Protein sequence: CASSTQGQSNSPLHF.

The chain links TRBV29-1 to TRBJ1-1; the D is unclear. Germline V gene sequence: CDR1 SQVTM, CDR2 ANQGSEA. V dropped 6 bases and J dropped 0 bases, with 8 bases sitting between them. This CDR3 is 12 amino acids long. The CDR3 nucleotides are TGCAGCGTCCTTGAGTTGAACACTGAAGCTTTCTTT. It yields the protein CSVLELNTEAFF.

This chain links TRBV11-3 with TRBJ1-4; no reliable D call. This CDR3 contains 15 residues. Between the trimmed V and J ends, which lost 1 base and 0 bases, there was a span of 6 bases. Looked up from germline, CDR1 is SGHNT and CDR2 is YENEEA. The chain's CDR3 is CASSLGLTTNEKLFF. CDR3 coding DNA: TGTGCCAGCAGCTTAGGGCTGACAACTAATGAAAAACTGTTTTTT. Complete variable domain (other parts from reference TRBV11-3 and TRBJ1-4): EAGVVQSPRYKIIEKKQPVAFWCNPISGHNTLYWYLQNLGQGPELLIRYENEEAVDDSQLPKDRFSAERLKGVDSTLKIQPAELGDSAVYLCASSLGLTTNEKLFFGSGTQLSVL.

The chain has TRBV9 and TRBJ1-3; no firm D call. The CDR3 covers 13 residues. Germline assignment: CDR1 SGDLS and CDR2 YYNGEE. V shed 5 bases and J shed 4 bases, with 10 bases lying between them. This CDR3 reads CASSLAEGNTIYF. CDR3 nucleotide sequence: TGTGCCAGCAGTTTGGCAGAAGGAAACACCATATATTTT.

The genes are TRBV7-6 and TRBJ1-4, with unresolved D. Trimming stripped 5 bases from V and 6 bases from J, with 22 bases between. This CDR3 is built from 17 residues. Germline V gene data show CDR1 as SGHVS and CDR2 as FNYEAQ. The CDR3, as DNA: TGTGCCAGCAGCCAAGGACTTATAAGGGTGTCCGATGAAAAACTGTTTTTT. This codes for CASSQGLIRVSDEKLFF.

This sequence joins TRBV15 and TRBJ2-7; D may be TRBD1 (6 bases). The V and J ends lost 4 bases and 3 bases respectively, with 16 bases between them. The CDR3 sequence is 15 residues long. The germline V gene has CDR1 LNHNV and CDR2 YYDKDF (reference sequence). The CDR3 here is CATSTLPGQIYEQYF. For the CDR3, the DNA is TGTGCCACCAGCACCCTCCCCGGACAGATCTACGAGCAGTACTTC.

The chain employs TRBV19 and TRBJ2-7; 7 bases are a match to TRBD1. CDR1 and CDR2 from the germline V gene are LNHDA and SQIVND (reference sequence). The CDR3 loop spans 15 amino acids. V gave up 4 bases and J gave up 2 bases; unmatched junction bases: 8. In DNA, the CDR3 is TGTGCCAGTAGTAAAGACAGGGACCTCGCCTACGAGCAGTACTTC. Encoded protein: CASSKDRDLAYEQYF.

This chain links TRBV7-1 with TRBJ2-7, with 9 positions matching TRBD1. TRBV7-1 is placed among ORFs of uncertain function. The CDR3 totals 14 residues. V gave up 4 bases and J gave up 5 bases; unmatched junction bases: 6. The CDR3 region is CASSLGDRVHEQYF. CDR3 sequence (DNA): TGTGCCAGCAGCTTGGGGGACAGGGTCCACGAGCAGTACTTC.

The chain links TRBV6-8 to TRBJ1-1, with D perhaps TRBD1 (6 bases). Trimming removed 10 bases at V and 0 bases at J, with 15 bases between. Looked up from germline, CDR1 is MNHGY and CDR2 is SAAAGT. This CDR3 has 14 amino acids. CDR3 nucleotide sequence: TGTGCCATCAGGGGCGGGGACCTGAACACTGAAGCTTTCTTT. It encodes CAIRGGDLNTEAFF.

The genes are TRBV19 and TRBJ1-6; D is undetermined. V gave up 7 bases and J gave up 7 bases, with 8 bases separating them. Germline V gene data show CDR1 as LNHDA and CDR2 as SQIVND (reference sequence). The CDR3 runs 12 residues. The CDR3 spells CASTQENSPLHF. In DNA form, the CDR3 reads TGTGCCAGTACTCAGGAGAATTCACCCCTCCACTTT.

The sample holds a few counts of this clone. This rearrangement joins TRBV11-3 to TRBJ1-4; TRBD1 aligns across 9 bases. J was trimmed by 1 base and V by 5 bases; bases with no gene match: 8. Looked up from germline, CDR1 is SGHNT and CDR2 is YENEEA. The CDR3 consists of 17 residues. The CDR3 loop is CASSSPGTGKTNEKLFF. CDR3 nucleotide sequence: TGTGCCAGCAGCAGCCCTGGGACAGGGAAAACTAATGAAAAACTGTTTTTT.

The chain joins TRBV6-8 to TRBJ1-4; D is possibly TRBD1 (5 bases). The CDR3 sequence is 13 residues long. V lost 10 bases and J lost 8, with 17 bases in between. CDR1 is MNHGY and CDR2 is SAAAGT in the germline V gene. CDR3 protein: CAITEAQGEKLFF. The CDR3 DNA is TGTGCCATAACAGAGGCCCAGGGAGAAAAACTGTTTTTT.

The rearrangement links TRBV15 to TRBJ2-7; possibly TRBD1 for D (5 bases). The CDR3 sequence is 15 residues long. Germline lookup yields CDR1 LNHNV and CDR2 YYDKDF (reference sequence). Trimming removed 0 bases from V and 2 bases from J, with 11 bases in between. CDR3 region: CATSRDQGPPYEQYF. For the CDR3, the DNA is TGTGCCACCAGCAGAGATCAGGGTCCCCCCTACGAGCAGTACTTC.

The chain recombines TRBV11-3 with TRBJ2-5; 10 bases are a match to TRBD2. In germline, CDR1 is SGHNT, CDR2 YENEEA. The V and J ends lost 5 bases and 2 bases, in that order; junction bases with no gene match: 5. This CDR3 has 15 amino acids. The CDR3 is CASSPGTSAQETQYF. The CDR3 DNA reads TGTGCCAGCAGCCCTGGGACTAGCGCACAAGAGACCCAGTACTTC.

The chain links TRBV19 to TRBJ2-7, with 8 bases fitting TRBD1. Germline V gives CDR1 LNHDA, CDR2 SQIVND (reference sequence). The CDR3 is made up of 16 amino acids. J was trimmed by 5 bases and V by 3 bases; bases with no gene match: 12. This CDR3 is CASSIGETGGANEQYF. CDR3 DNA sequence: TGTGCCAGTAGTATTGGGGAAACAGGGGGAGCGAACGAGCAGTACTTC.

This chain connects TRBV5-1 to TRBJ2-7; D perhaps matches TRBD2 (6 bases). This CDR3 is built from 14 residues. Trimming pared 0 bases from V and 3 bases from J, leaving 10 bases between. CDR1 and CDR2 from the germline V gene are SGHRS and YFSETQ. CDR3 coding DNA: TGCGCCAGCAGCTTGGTCGGGAGTTTCTACGAGCAGTACTTC. Translated, it gives CASSLVGSFYEQYF.

This clone was counted only a few times. V usage is TRBV28 and J usage is TRBJ1-4, with D perhaps TRBD1 (5 bases). The germline V and J ends were trimmed by 2 bases and 1 base, with 14 bases remaining between them. The CDR3 totals 17 residues. Germline CDR1 reads MDHEN; CDR2 reads SYDVKM. CDR3 in DNA: TGTGCCAGCAGTTTACCCGGGACTCAACGAACTAATGAAAAACTGTTTTTT. This codes for CASSLPGTQRTNEKLFF.

J is TRBJ1-5 and V is TRBV6-8; perhaps TRBD1 as D (6 bases). The CDR3 is 17 amino acids. Per germline, CDR1 MNHGY and CDR2 SAAAGT. Trimming pared 2 bases from V and 3 bases from J, leaving 17 bases between. CDR3 sequence reads: CASSYLRGRRDNQPQHF. Here the CDR3 DNA reads TGTGCCAGCAGTTACCTCCGGGGGCGAAGGGACAATCAGCCCCAGCATTTT.

The V and J genes are TRBV11-3 and TRBJ2-1, with D possibly being TRBD2 (7 bases). Trimming removed 8 bases from V and 2 bases from J, with 16 bases in between. Germline-derived CDR1 and CDR2 are SGHNT and YENEEA. The CDR3 contains 15 residues. The CDR3 protein is CASSRGGGTYNEQFF. DNA for the CDR3: TGTGCCAGCTCCCGAGGGGGGGGAACCTACAATGAGCAGTTCTTC.

The CDR3 nucleotides are TGTGCCAGCAGTGGAGAACACTTGGGTGGGGCCAACGTCCTGACTTTC. This gives the protein CASSGEHLGGANVLTF. The chain recombines TRBV6-8 with TRBJ2-6; D is unresolved. There are 16 residues in the CDR3. CDR1 is MNHGY and CDR2 is SAAAGT in the germline V gene. Trimming stripped 5 bases from V and 3 bases from J, with 14 bases between.

This sequence joins TRBV19 and TRBJ1-2, with unresolved D. V was clipped by 5 bases and J by 7 bases, with 26 bases between them. There are 17 residues in the CDR3. Germline-derived CDR1 and CDR2 are LNHDA and SQIVND (reference sequence). CDR3 in DNA: TGTGCCAGTAGTGCCTCTCAGGATCTTGGTGTCGGACGTGGCTACACCTTC. Amino acids: CASSASQDLGVGRGYTF.

This chain links TRBV7-7 with TRBJ2-7; 9 nucleotides agree with TRBD1. The CDR3 runs 14 residues. Germline CDR1 is SSHAT and CDR2 is FNYEAQ (reference sequence). J was trimmed by 4 bases and V by 3 bases; bases with no gene match: 4. The chain's CDR3 is CASSLWDRAYEQYF. CDR3 in DNA: TGTGCCAGCAGCTTGTGGGACAGGGCTTACGAGCAGTACTTC.

The chain combines TRBV6-8 with TRBJ1-5, with D maybe TRBD1 (6 bases). Germline V CDR1 and CDR2: MNHGY, SAAAGT. With 6 bases removed from V and 4 bases from J, the gap between germline ends came to 10 bases. This CDR3 region has 13 residues. The CDR3 sequence is CASREGGNQPQHF. The DNA for the CDR3 is TGTGCCAGCAGGGAGGGGGGTAATCAGCCCCAGCATTTT.

The V call is TRBV6-8, the J call TRBJ1-6; no clear D gene. Trimming stripped 11 bases from V and 7 bases from J, with 18 bases between. Germline V gene lookup returns CDR1 MNHGY and CDR2 SAAAGT. The CDR3 consists of 14 residues. CDR3 sequence: CAGRQVGVNSPLHF. The CDR3 DNA follows: TGTGCCGGCCGACAAGTCGGGGTAAATTCACCCCTCCACTTT.